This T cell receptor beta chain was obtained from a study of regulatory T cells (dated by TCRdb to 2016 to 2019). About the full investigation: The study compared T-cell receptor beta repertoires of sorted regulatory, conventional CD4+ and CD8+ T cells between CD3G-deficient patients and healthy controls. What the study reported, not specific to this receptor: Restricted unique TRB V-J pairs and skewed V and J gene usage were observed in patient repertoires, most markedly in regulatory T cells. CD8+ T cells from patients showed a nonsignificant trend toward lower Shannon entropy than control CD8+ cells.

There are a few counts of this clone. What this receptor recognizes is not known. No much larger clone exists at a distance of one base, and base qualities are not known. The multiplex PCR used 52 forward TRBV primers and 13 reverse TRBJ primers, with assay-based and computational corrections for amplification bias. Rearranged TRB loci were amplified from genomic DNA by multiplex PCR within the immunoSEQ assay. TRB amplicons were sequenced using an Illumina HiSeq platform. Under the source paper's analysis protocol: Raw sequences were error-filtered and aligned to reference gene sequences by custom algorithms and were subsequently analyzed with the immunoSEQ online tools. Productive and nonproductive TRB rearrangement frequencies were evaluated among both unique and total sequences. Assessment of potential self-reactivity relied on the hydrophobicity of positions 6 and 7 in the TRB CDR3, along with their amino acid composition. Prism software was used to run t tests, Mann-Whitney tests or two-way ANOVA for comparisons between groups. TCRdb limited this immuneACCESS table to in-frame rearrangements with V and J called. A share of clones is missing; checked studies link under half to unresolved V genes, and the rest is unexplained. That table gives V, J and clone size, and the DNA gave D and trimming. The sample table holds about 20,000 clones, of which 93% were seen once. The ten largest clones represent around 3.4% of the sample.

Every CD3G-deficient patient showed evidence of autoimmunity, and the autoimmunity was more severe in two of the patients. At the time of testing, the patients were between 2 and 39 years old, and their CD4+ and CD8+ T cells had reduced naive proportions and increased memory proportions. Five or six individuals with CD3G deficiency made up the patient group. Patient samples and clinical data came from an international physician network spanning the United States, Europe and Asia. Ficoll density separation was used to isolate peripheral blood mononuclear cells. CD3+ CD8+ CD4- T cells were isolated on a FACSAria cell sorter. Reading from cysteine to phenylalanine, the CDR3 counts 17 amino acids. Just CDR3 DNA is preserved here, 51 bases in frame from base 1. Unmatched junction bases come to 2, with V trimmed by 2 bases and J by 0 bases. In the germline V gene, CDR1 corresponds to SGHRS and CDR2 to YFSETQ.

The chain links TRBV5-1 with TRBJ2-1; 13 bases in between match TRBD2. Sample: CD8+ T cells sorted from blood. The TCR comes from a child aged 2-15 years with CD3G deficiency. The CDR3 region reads CASSFWTSGSSYNEQFF. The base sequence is TGCGCCAGCAGCTTTTGGACTAGCGGGAGCTCCTACAATGAGCAGTTCTTC.